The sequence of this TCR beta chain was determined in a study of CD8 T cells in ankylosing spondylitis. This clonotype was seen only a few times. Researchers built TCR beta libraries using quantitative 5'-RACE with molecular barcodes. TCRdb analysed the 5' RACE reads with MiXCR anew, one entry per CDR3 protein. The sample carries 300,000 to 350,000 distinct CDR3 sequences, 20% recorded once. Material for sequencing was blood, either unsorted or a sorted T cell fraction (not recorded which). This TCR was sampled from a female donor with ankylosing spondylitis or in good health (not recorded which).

For the CDR3, the DNA is TGCAGTGCTAGTGGGGGACTAGCGGTCCGGGAGACCCAGTACTTC. Residues: CSASGGLAVRETQYF. The chain joins TRBV20-1 to TRBJ2-5; 11 bases align to TRBD2. This CDR3 comprises 15 residues. CDR1 and CDR2 (germline): DFQATT, SNEGSKA (reference sequence). The junction had 8 bases not matched to a gene; V was cut back by 3 bases and J by 5 bases.